The present entry profiles one TCR beta chain with its context. Antigen specificity is unknown. Compared with germline, one end of the junction differs, possibly owing to a read error. Three nested ARM-PCR rounds with V-beta and C-beta primers built TCRB libraries. No unique molecular identifiers were described for these TCRB libraries. TCRdb re-called the multiplex PCR reads with MiXCR, one entry per CDR3 protein. The sample lists approximately 9,300 distinct CDR3 sequences; about 66% were seen once. The CDR3 covers 11 residues. CDR1 and CDR2 from the germline V gene are SQVTM and ANQGSEA. This sample was included in a study of tumor-infiltrating lymphocytes in glioblastoma multiforme. Regarding the study as a whole: No surface-marker sorting into functional T cell subtypes was done. TCR plus mutation findings rest on a single glioblastoma patient.

The sequenced sample was brain tumor tissue. This TCR came from a male donor with glioblastoma. The V gene is TRBV29-1, the J gene TRBJ2-2; D may correspond to TRBD1 or TRBD2 (5 bases each). This CDR3 reads CSVRSLGELLF. The CDR3 DNA sequence: TGCAGCGTAAGATCCCTAGGGGAGCTGCTGTTT.